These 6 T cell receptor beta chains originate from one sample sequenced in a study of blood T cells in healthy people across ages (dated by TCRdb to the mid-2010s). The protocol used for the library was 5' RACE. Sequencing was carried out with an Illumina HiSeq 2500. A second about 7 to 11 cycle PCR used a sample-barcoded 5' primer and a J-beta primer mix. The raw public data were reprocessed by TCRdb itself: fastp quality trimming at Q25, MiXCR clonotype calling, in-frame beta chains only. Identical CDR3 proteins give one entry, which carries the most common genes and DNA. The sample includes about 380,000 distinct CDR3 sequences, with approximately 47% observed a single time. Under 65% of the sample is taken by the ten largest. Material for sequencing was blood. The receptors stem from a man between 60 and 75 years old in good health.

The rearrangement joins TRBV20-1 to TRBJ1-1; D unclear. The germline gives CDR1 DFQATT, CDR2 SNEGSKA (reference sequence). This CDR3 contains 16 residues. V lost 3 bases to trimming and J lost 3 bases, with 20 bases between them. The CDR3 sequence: CSASGRGVGIHTEAFF. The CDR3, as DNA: TGCAGTGCTAGTGGAAGAGGAGTGGGGATACACACTGAAGCTTTCTTT.

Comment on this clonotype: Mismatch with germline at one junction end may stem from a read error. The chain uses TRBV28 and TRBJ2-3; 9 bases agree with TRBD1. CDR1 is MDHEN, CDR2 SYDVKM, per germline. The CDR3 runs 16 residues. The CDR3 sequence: CASSLSGTGTFDTQYF. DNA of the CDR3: TGTGCCAGCAGTTTATCCGGGACAGGGACGTTCGATACACAGTATTTT.

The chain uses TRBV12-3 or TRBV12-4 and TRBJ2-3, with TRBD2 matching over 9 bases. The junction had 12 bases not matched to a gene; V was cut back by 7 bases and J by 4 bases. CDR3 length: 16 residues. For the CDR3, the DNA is TGTGCCAGCATCCAGGGGCGGGGGGGCGCGGCAGATACGCAGTATTTT. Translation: CASIQGRGGAADTQYF.

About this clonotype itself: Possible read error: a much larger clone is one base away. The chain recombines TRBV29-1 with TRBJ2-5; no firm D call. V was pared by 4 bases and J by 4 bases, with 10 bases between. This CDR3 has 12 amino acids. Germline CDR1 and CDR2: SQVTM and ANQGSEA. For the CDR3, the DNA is TGCAGCGTTGTCGGCCTCCGAGAGACCCAGTACTTC. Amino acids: CSVVGLRETQYF.

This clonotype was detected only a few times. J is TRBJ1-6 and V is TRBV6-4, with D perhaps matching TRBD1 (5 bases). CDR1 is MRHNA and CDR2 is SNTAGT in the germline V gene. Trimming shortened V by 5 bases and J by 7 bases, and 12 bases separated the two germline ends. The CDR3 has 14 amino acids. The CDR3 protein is CASSLRDGNSPLHF. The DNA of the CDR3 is TGTGCCAGCAGTCTCCGGGACGGAAATTCACCCCTCCACTTT.

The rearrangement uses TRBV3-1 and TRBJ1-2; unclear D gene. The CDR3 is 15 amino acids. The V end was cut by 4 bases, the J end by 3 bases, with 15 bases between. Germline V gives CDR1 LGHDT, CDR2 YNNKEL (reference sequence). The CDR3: CASSPTLLTHYGYTF. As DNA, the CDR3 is TGTGCCAGCAGCCCTACCCTTTTGACACACTATGGCTACACCTTC.